This T cell receptor (beta chain) was observed in a study of blood T cell repertoires in COVID-19. On the study more broadly: The United States, Italy and Spain were the sources of the acute and convalescent COVID-19 samples. PBMCs, B-cell-depleted T cells, or T cells provided the cDNA or gDNA that made up the material.

The CDR3 sequence is 15 residues long. Germline V gene lookup returns CDR1 SGHNT and CDR2 YYREEE (reference sequence). The protocol was immunoSEQ multiplex PCR, while the TCRdb copy is restricted to in-frame clones and leaves out a portion. The sample contains 250,000 to 350,000 clones, approximately 88% of which appear only once. This clone was recorded at least ten times. The junction does not match germline at one end; this may be a read error. Sequencing was performed on peripheral blood. This chain joins TRBV5-4 and TRBJ1-3; D may be TRBD1 (5 bases). The clonotype comes from a human donor with COVID-19, enrolled during active disease. The donor label of this sample is uncertain. CDR3 in amino acids: CASSLDQGSGNTIYF. The CDR3 DNA sequence: TGTGCCAGCAGCTTGGACCAGGGATCTGGTAACACCATATATTTT.